This T cell receptor (beta chain) originates from a study of CD8+CD57+ T cells in acquired aplastic anemia. Study context: Across the sorted CD4+ and CD8+ cells, DNA amounts averaged about 3.2 ug. In CD4+ cells, healthy donors produced an average of approximately 11 million reads. Study-wide points: Patients had approximately 30 CD8+ CDR3 sequences in common with controls (the shared set). Patients did not significantly differ from controls in CD8+ Simpson's diversity.

The CDR3 is 12 amino acids. Germline CDR1 is LNHDA and CDR2 is SQIVND (reference sequence). Trimming cost V 4 bases and J 5 bases, with 8 bases left between them. Genomic DNA constituted the template upon which TCR beta VDJ and CDR3 profiling was performed. MiXCR, applied by TCRdb to the reads, yields one record per CDR3 protein. The sample has 75,000 to 90,000 distinct CDR3 sequences, around 44% seen once. A word on this clonotype: Antigen specificity is unknown.

The sequence came from a human donor in good health, serving as a control. Sample: sorted CD4+, CD8+, or CD8+CD57+ T cells (not recorded which) from PBMCs. The V call is TRBV19, the J call TRBJ2-5; no clear D gene. The CDR3 nucleotides are TGTGCCAGTAGTACCATCGGGGAGACCCAGTACTTC. This encodes CASSTIGETQYF.